A selection of T cell receptor beta chains follows, all from one sample in a study of T-cell memory formation after mild COVID-19. Each CDR3 protein is one row after TCRdb ran MiXCR on the 5' RACE reads. Here the sample spans 120,000 to 150,000 distinct CDR3 sequences, over 15% being singletons. Material for sequencing was PBMCs or a T cell subset sorted from them (not recorded which). These receptors were obtained from an adult woman who had mild COVID-19 (a few samples of this study predate the infection). Cell type and time point are not known. CDR3s include the opening cysteine and the closing phenylalanine or tryptophan. Each record gives: CDR3 protein, J gene, V gene.

CDR3: CASSGQGRSKPQHF
J: TRBJ1-5
V: TRBV6-2/TRBV6-3

CDR3: CATSDYAAGRTDTQYF
J: TRBJ2-3
V: TRBV24-1

CDR3: CASSFRDSAYNEQFF
J: TRBJ2-1
V: TRBV5-1

CDR3: CAWRSSGRYGELFF
J: TRBJ2-2
V: TRBV30

CDR3: CASSSYRTGNDGYTF
J: TRBJ1-2
V: TRBV7-2

CDR3: CASSAYTDTQYF
J: TRBJ2-3
V: TRBV7-2

CDR3: CASSLAGGPLDEQFF
J: TRBJ2-1
V: TRBV7-9

CDR3: CASRNGQGVTEAFF
J: TRBJ1-1
V: TRBV12-3/TRBV12-4

CDR3: CASSFGAGYGYTF
J: TRBJ1-2
V: TRBV12-3/TRBV12-4

CDR3: CASSLAPVAGVSYEQYF
J: TRBJ2-7
V: TRBV7-2

CDR3: CASSSQGAGTDTQYF
J: TRBJ2-3
V: TRBV2

CDR3: CSAISFPRGTGTEAFF
J: TRBJ1-1
V: TRBV20-1

CDR3: CASSFQRGDVYNEQFF
J: TRBJ2-1
V: TRBV5-1

CDR3: CASRKQARNQPQHF
J: TRBJ1-5
V: TRBV12-3/TRBV12-4

CDR3: CASSPRGGNTQYF
J: TRBJ2-3
V: TRBV7-9

CDR3: CASSQDGVSGTYEQYF
J: TRBJ2-7
V: TRBV4-2

CDR3: CASSLAGFSHQPQHF
J: TRBJ1-5
V: TRBV5-6